This TCR beta chain was recovered during a study of control samples from healthy donors and cancer patients. This clone turned up a few times. Using immunoSEQ multiplex PCR, the repertoire was profiled, and TCRdb retains in-frame clones only, with some absent. The top ten clones hold 3.2% of a sample with about 140,000 clones, 75% to 95% of them seen once. Source material: blood. This TCR derives from a man younger than 45 in good health.

The CDR3 DNA reads TGTGCCAGCAGACTACAGACAGTTGGGGAGCTGTTTTTT. Translating gives CASRLQTVGELFF. The V gene is TRBV6-5, the J gene TRBJ2-2; D perhaps matches TRBD1 (5 bases). CDR3 length: 13 amino acids. Between the trimmed V and J ends, which lost 6 bases and 8 bases, there was a span of 13 bases. Germline loops: CDR1 MNHEY, CDR2 SVGAGI.